The rows below give T cell receptor beta chains drawn from one sample of a study of blood T cell repertoires in COVID-19. Sequencing used immunoSEQ multiplex PCR; TCRdb keeps in-frame clones, though not all of them. The data contain tens of thousands of clones, 90% of them singletons. The sequenced sample was peripheral blood. Receptor source: a man in his fifties with acute or convalescent COVID-19. CDR3s include the opening cysteine and the closing phenylalanine or tryptophan.

v_gene: TRBV5-3
CDR3aa: CARSLGGGGGELFF

v_gene: TRBV10-3
CDR3aa: CAISVGRGQTQYF

v_gene: TRBV4-1
CDR3aa: CASSQAPSGANVLTF

v_gene: TRBV6-2/TRBV6-3
CDR3aa: CASSVGYTLETQYF

v_gene: TRBV9
CDR3aa: CASREGAGYGYTF

v_gene: TRBV15
CDR3aa: CATGTNKNSPLHF

v_gene: TRBV5-6
CDR3aa: CASSSGKQETQYF

v_gene: TRBV18
CDR3aa: CASSTAMNTEAFF

v_gene: TRBV2
CDR3aa: CASSYPQGADYGYTF

v_gene: TRBV15
CDR3aa: CATSSMTGNYGYTF

v_gene: TRBV4-2
CDR3aa: CASSQPDSSLGNTIYF

v_gene: TRBV7-9
CDR3aa: CASSGTGGAFF

v_gene: TRBV7-2
CDR3aa: CASSQDRGYGYTF

v_gene: TRBV19
CDR3aa: CASSWATGLNQPQHF

v_gene: TRBV9
CDR3aa: CASSPSGSETQYF

v_gene: TRBV15
CDR3aa: CATSRDRQGAYNEQFF

v_gene: TRBV7-3
CDR3aa: CASSSGTMNYGYTF

v_gene: TRBV18
CDR3aa: CASSTEFNQPQHF

v_gene: TRBV5-1
CDR3aa: CASSWDSDQPQHF

v_gene: TRBV18
CDR3aa: CASSPQGSTEAFF

v_gene: TRBV2
CDR3aa: CASSDDRSSYNSPLHF

v_gene: TRBV28
CDR3aa: CASSLYGGRGEKLFF

v_gene: TRBV5-4
CDR3aa: CASSGTDSSEKLFF

v_gene: TRBV11-2
CDR3aa: CASSPKPRGARVTQYF

v_gene: TRBV9
CDR3aa: CASSVVDRAHGELFF

v_gene: TRBV6-1
CDR3aa: CASSEAGTGGGYGYTF

v_gene: TRBV2
CDR3aa: CASSAYTGGADNYGYTF

v_gene: TRBV11-1
CDR3aa: CASSRDSRYGYTF

v_gene: TRBV2
CDR3aa: CGVTGGYGYTF

v_gene: TRBV10-3
CDR3aa: CATRLGQGNNEQFF

v_gene: TRBV7-3
CDR3aa: CASSPRVTGELFF

v_gene: TRBV7-3
CDR3aa: CASSFLAGGDREQFF

v_gene: TRBV9
CDR3aa: CASSVPGEKTQYF

v_gene: TRBV24-1
CDR3aa: CATSDQQEYGYTF

v_gene: TRBV9
CDR3aa: CASSVGGIAVNEQFF

v_gene: TRBV6-1
CDR3aa: CASSEDRGPGNTIYF

v_gene: TRBV11-2
CDR3aa: CASSLDSNIGNTIYF

v_gene: TRBV6-6
CDR3aa: CASSEQRDGEQFF

v_gene: TRBV27
CDR3aa: CASSLGGRGGDTQYF

v_gene: TRBV24-1
CDR3aa: CATSDDRTSGSSYNEQFF

v_gene: TRBV29-1
CDR3aa: CSVVGLVGELFF

v_gene: TRBV9
CDR3aa: CASSVGDPPWRDEQFF